This T cell receptor (beta chain) originates from a study of identical twins. Points from the study as a whole: Invariant cells of the MAIT and iNKT types might have partly distorted the zero-insertion analyses. Twins shared beta out-of-frame sequences in excess, but this excess was weaker. Insertions ran lower in abundant cord blood beta clonotypes, though not in memory repertoires.

TCRdb independently ran MiXCR on the 5' RACE reads; one entry per CDR3 protein. The table lists around 490,000 distinct CDR3 sequences, about 20% of them singletons. Germline loops: CDR1 SEHNR, CDR2 FQNEAQ (reference sequence). After removal of 5 bases from V and 3 bases from J, the junction contained 11 bases not matched to a gene. CDR3 length: 16 residues. This clonotype appeared a few times. The antigen is undetermined. This sample was also put to use in a study of yellow fever vaccine responses in identical twins.

Sequencing input: CD4+ T cells sorted from blood. This rearrangement joins TRBV7-9 to TRBJ2-3, with TRBD2 identical over 7 bases. This receptor was identified in a woman aged 18-30 years in good health. In DNA, the CDR3 is TGTGCCAGCAGCCCGCGACTAGCCGTCTTAACAGATACGCAGTATTTT. It specifies CASSPRLAVLTDTQYF.